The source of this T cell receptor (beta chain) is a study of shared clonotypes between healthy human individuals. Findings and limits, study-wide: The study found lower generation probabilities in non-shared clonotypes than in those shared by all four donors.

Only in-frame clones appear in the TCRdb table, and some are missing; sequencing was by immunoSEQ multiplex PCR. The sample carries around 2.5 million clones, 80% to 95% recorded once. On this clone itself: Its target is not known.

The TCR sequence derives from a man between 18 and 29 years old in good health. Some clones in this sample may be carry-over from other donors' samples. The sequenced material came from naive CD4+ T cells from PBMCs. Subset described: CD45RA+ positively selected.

CDR3 coding DNA: TGTGCCAGCAGCTCCCCGGGACAGGGAACCTACGAGCAGTACTTC. This encodes CASSSPGQGTYEQYF. J is TRBJ2-7 and V is TRBV7-9; 9 nucleotides match TRBD1. CDR3 length equals 15 residues. Germline CDR1 and CDR2: SEHNR and FQNEAQ (reference sequence). Unmatched junction bases numbered 6, after V lost 4 bases and J lost 2 bases.